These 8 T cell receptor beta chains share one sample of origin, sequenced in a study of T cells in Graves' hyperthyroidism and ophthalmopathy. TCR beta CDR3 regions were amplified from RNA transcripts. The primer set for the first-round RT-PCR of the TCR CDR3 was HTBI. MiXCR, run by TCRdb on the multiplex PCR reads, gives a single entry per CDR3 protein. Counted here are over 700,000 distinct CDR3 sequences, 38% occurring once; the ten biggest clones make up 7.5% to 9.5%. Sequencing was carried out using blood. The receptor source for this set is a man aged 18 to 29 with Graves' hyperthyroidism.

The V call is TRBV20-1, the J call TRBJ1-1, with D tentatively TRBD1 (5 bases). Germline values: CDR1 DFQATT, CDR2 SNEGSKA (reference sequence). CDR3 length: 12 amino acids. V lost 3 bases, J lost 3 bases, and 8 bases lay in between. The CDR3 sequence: CSARGTDTEAFF. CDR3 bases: TGCAGTGCTAGGGGGACGGACACTGAAGCTTTCTTT.

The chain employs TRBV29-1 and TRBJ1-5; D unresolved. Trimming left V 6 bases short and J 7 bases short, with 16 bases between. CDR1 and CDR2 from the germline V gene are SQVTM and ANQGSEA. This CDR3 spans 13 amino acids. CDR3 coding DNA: TGCAGCGTACTTCCCGCTTCCGGCCAGCCCCAGCATTTT. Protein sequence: CSVLPASGQPQHF.

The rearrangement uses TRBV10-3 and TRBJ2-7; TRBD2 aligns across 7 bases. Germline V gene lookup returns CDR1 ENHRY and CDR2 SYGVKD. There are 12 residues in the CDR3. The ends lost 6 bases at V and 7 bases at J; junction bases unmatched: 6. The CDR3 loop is CAIRASGVEQYF. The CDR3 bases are TGTGCCATCAGGGCCAGCGGGGTAGAGCAGTACTTC.

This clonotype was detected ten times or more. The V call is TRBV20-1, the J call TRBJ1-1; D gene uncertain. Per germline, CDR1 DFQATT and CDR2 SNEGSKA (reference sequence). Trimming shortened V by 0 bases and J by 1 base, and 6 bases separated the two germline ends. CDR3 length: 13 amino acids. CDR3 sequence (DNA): TGCAGTGCTAGAGATGACAAGAACACTGAAGCTTTCTTT. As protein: CSARDDKNTEAFF.

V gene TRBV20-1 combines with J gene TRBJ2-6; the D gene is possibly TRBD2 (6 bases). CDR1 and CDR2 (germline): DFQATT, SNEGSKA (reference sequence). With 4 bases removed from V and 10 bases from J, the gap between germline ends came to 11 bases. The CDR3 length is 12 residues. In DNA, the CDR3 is TGCAGTGCTAATCAACGGGGGAACGTCCTGACTTTC. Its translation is CSANQRGNVLTF.

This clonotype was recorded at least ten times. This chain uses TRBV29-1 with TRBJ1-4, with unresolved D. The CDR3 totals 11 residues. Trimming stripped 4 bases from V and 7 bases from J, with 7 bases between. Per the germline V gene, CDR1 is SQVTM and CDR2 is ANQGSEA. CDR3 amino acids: CSVGLGEKLFF. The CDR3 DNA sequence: TGCAGCGTTGGGCTCGGTGAAAAACTGTTTTTT.

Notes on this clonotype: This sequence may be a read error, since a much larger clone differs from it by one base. The CDR3 DNA follows: TGCAGCGTTGAATGGGAGGACTCAGAGACCCAGTACTTC. It yields the protein CSVEWEDSETQYF. This chain connects TRBV29-1 to TRBJ2-5, with D perhaps TRBD2 (6 bases). The CDR3 is made up of 13 amino acids. The ends were cut back, 2 bases at V and 4 bases at J, with 11 bases in the middle. Looked up from germline, CDR1 is SQVTM and CDR2 is ANQGSEA.

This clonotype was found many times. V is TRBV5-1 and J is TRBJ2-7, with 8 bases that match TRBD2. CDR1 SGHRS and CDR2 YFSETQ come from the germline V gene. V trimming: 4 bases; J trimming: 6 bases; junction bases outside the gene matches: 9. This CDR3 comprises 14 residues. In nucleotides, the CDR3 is TGCGCCAGCAGCGCCGGGACTAGTCGTCGCGAGCAGTACTTC. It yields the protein CASSAGTSRREQYF.